These 8 T cell receptor beta chains originate from one sample sequenced in a study of shared clonotypes between healthy human individuals. TCRdb keeps only in-frame clones here, not all; method: immunoSEQ multiplex PCR. The table lists about 380,000 clones, 90% to 97% of them singletons. The sample taken for sequencing was memory CD8+ T cells sorted from blood. Regarding subset: CD45RO+ cells pooled with CCR7-negative TemRA cells. These receptors came from a man aged 25 to 40 in good health.

The CDR3 coding sequence is TGTGCCAGCAGCCAAATTGGGTCAGATACGCAGTATTTT. Translating it yields CASSQIGSDTQYF. V usage is TRBV4-2 and J usage is TRBJ2-3, with no clear D. V was pared by 2 bases and J by 4 bases, with 7 bases between. The CDR3 is 13 amino acids. CDR1 and CDR2 (germline): LGHNA, YNFKEQ.

This rearrangement joins TRBV5-1 to TRBJ2-3; D might be TRBD2 (6 bases). The CDR3 is made up of 16 amino acids. The germline V gene has CDR1 SGHRS and CDR2 YFSETQ. V was cut by 2 bases and J by 0 bases, with 13 bases left in between. CDR3 sequence reads: CASSFGGVGSTDTQYF. The DNA for the CDR3 is TGCGCCAGCAGCTTCGGGGGAGTGGGTAGCACAGATACGCAGTATTTT.

The chain is built from TRBV7-3 and TRBJ2-2; D gene ambiguous. The CDR3 sequence is 14 residues long. In germline, CDR1 is SGHTA, CDR2 FQGTGA. Trimming left V 4 bases short and J 4 bases short, with 10 bases between. In DNA form, the CDR3 reads TGTGCCAGCAGCTCCGGCTATGGCACCGGGGAGCTGTTTTTT. Its protein is CASSSGYGTGELFF.

V is TRBV5-5 and J is TRBJ2-6; 8 positions match TRBD1. Germline values: CDR1 SGHKS, CDR2 YYEKEE (reference sequence). The CDR3 is made up of 16 amino acids. The trim removed 3 bases at V and 2 bases at J, leaving 4 bases unmatched. The CDR3 sequence is CASSWRTGTGANVLTF. CDR3 coding DNA: TGTGCCAGCAGCTGGCGGACAGGGACTGGGGCCAACGTCCTGACTTTC.

CDR3 in DNA: TGTGCCATCAGTGCAGCACTAGCGGGAGGGAAAGAGACCCAGTACTTC. Translated, it gives CAISAALAGGKETQYF. The J gene is TRBJ2-5, the V gene TRBV10-3; 13 bases match TRBD2. Germline lookup yields CDR1 ENHRY and CDR2 SYGVKD. This CDR3 contains 16 residues. The V segment lost 4 bases and the J segment 3 bases; nucleotides outside the gene matches: 5.

The chain uses TRBV27 and TRBJ1-1, with 8 bases fitting TRBD1. V lost 5 bases, J lost 5 bases, and 7 bases stayed unmatched. Germline-derived CDR1 and CDR2 are MNHEY and SMNVEV (reference sequence). This CDR3 spans 14 amino acids. The CDR3 sequence: CASSPRTGWTEAFF. CDR3 nucleotides: TGTGCCAGCAGTCCTCGGACAGGGTGGACTGAAGCTTTCTTT.

The genes are TRBV5-6 and TRBJ2-2; 7 nucleotides match TRBD2. The CDR3 has 14 amino acids. The V gene end was trimmed by 7 bases and the J gene end by 5 bases; junction bases not matched to a gene: 8. Per the germline V gene, CDR1 is SGHDT and CDR2 is YYEEEE. CDR3 region: CASSILSGTGELFF. In DNA form, the CDR3 reads TGTGCCAGCTCCATTCTTAGCGGGACCGGGGAGCTGTTTTTT.

This chain links TRBV27 with TRBJ1-2; TRBD1 matches at 7 bases. Germline CDR1 is MNHEY and CDR2 is SMNVEV (reference sequence). J lost 0 bases, V lost 6 bases, and 13 bases had no gene match. The CDR3 has 17 amino acids. The CDR3 is CASSQGQATRANYGYTF. CDR3 DNA: TGTGCCAGCAGCCAAGGACAGGCAACCCGAGCTAACTATGGCTACACCTTC.